The 25 T cell receptor beta chains presented below share a single source sample, sequenced in a study of blood T cell repertoires in COVID-19. Sequencing was performed with immunoSEQ multiplex PCR; in TCRdb, only in-frame clones are kept and a portion is missing. The table has 360,000 or so clones, roughly 80% seen once; the top ten hold around 5.1%. Sample: PBMCs or T cells enriched from blood (not recorded which). Receptors originate from a woman in her forties or fifties who had recovered from COVID-19.

The J gene is TRBJ1-4, the V gene TRBV19; 7 bases are a match to TRBD1. In germline, CDR1 is LNHDA, CDR2 SQIVND (reference sequence). CDR3 length: 16 residues. V lost 5 bases to trimming and J lost 1 base; unmatched junction nucleotides: 7. In DNA form, the CDR3 reads TGTGCCAGTAGTTTGGGACAGCAAGTAACTAATGAAAAACTGTTTTTT. As protein: CASSLGQQVTNEKLFF.

V usage is TRBV18 and J usage is TRBJ1-4; D gene unclear. CDR1 KGHSH and CDR2 LQKENI come from the germline V gene. This CDR3 has 13 residues. The V gene lost 3 bases and the J gene lost 8 bases, with 10 bases spanning the gap. The CDR3 here is CASSPREGEKLFF. CDR3 DNA: TGTGCCAGCTCACCGCGTGAGGGCGAAAAACTGTTTTTT.

The rearrangement links TRBV7-9 to TRBJ1-2; the match to TRBD1 covers 9 bases. V shed 5 bases and J 8 bases; nucleotides not matched to a gene: 6. CDR1 and CDR2 (germline): SEHNR, FQNEAQ (reference sequence). The CDR3 totals 13 residues. CDR3 DNA: TGTGCCAGCAGCGTCCGGGACAGGGACGGCTACACCTTC. Its translation is CASSVRDRDGYTF.

The chain is built from TRBV6-1 and TRBJ1-1, with 9 positions matching TRBD1. Germline values: CDR1 MNHNS, CDR2 SASEGT. The CDR3 contains 15 residues. V lost 5 bases to trimming and J lost 4 bases; unmatched junction nucleotides: 8. DNA for the CDR3: TGTGCCAGCAGTCAATCTCCGGGACAGGGCACTGAAGCTTTCTTT. Amino acid sequence: CASSQSPGQGTEAFF.

In DNA, the CDR3 is TGTGCCAGCAGCTTGAGACCATCAGGGGAAGCTAACTATGGCTACACCTTC. Its protein product is CASSLRPSGEANYGYTF. The V and J genes are TRBV7-9 and TRBJ1-2, with D perhaps matching TRBD1 (6 bases). CDR3 length: 17 residues. Trimming removed 3 bases at V and 0 bases at J, with 17 bases between. Germline V gives CDR1 SEHNR, CDR2 FQNEAQ (reference sequence). The full variable domain, rest sourced from reference TRBV7-9 and TRBJ1-2, is DTGVSQNPRHKITKRGQNVTFRCDPISEHNRLYWYRQTLGQGPEFLTYFQNEAQLEKSRLLSDRFSAERPKGSFSTLEIQRTEQGDSAMYLCASSLRPSGEANYGYTFGSGTRLTVV.

V and J are TRBV6-5 and TRBJ2-7; 11 bases fit TRBD2. V gave up 6 bases and J gave up 3 bases; unmatched junction bases: 4. Germline V gene lookup returns CDR1 MNHEY and CDR2 SVGAGI. The CDR3 covers 14 residues. Here the CDR3 reads CASSGSGRGYEQYF. The CDR3 DNA follows: TGTGCCAGCAGCGGTAGCGGGAGGGGCTACGAGCAGTACTTC.

In regard to this clone: One base away lies a much larger clone, so this may be a sequencing read error. This rearrangement joins TRBV27 to TRBJ1-2; 7 bases map to TRBD1. Germline CDR1 reads MNHEY; CDR2 reads SMNVEV (reference sequence). CDR3 length: 13 residues. The J segment lost 2 bases and the V segment lost 7 bases, leaving 4 bases of the junction unmatched. The CDR3 sequence: CASKPTGNYGYTF. For the CDR3, the DNA is TGTGCCAGCAAACCGACAGGGAACTATGGCTACACCTTC.

The V call is TRBV25-1, the J call TRBJ2-7; 10 nucleotides agree with TRBD2. Trimming took 3 bases from V and 4 from J; bases not matched to a gene: 6. This CDR3 region has 15 residues. Germline loops: CDR1 MGHDK, CDR2 SYGVNS. The CDR3 is CASSDPLAGVYEQYF. CDR3 nucleotide sequence: TGTGCCAGCAGTGATCCCCTAGCGGGAGTATACGAGCAGTACTTC.

This chain joins TRBV18 and TRBJ1-1, with 9 positions matching TRBD1. V lost 1 base, J lost 3 bases, and 0 bases stayed unmatched. Germline CDR1 KGHSH, CDR2 LQKENI. CDR3 size: 14 residues. The CDR3: CASSPRQGDTEAFF. In nucleotides, the CDR3 is TGTGCCAGCTCACCACGACAGGGGGACACTGAAGCTTTCTTT.

The gene calls are TRBV27 and TRBJ2-7; TRBD1 might be the D (5 bases). In germline, CDR1 is MNHEY, CDR2 SMNVEV (reference sequence). The CDR3 spans 13 residues. V shed 6 bases and J shed 6 bases, with 15 bases lying between them. The CDR3 loop is CASSDNKQVEQYF. The CDR3 region has the DNA TGTGCCAGCAGCGATAATAAACAGGTCGAGCAGTACTTC.

The V call is TRBV5-4, the J call TRBJ2-3; the match to TRBD1 covers 10 bases. V trimming: 6 bases; J trimming: 1 base; junction bases outside the gene matches: 8. The CDR3 covers 16 residues. Looked up from germline, CDR1 is SGHNT and CDR2 is YYREEE (reference sequence). CDR3 nucleotide sequence: TGTGCCAGCACATTAAAGGGGACAGGGGGCACAGATACGCAGTATTTT. This gives the protein CASTLKGTGGTDTQYF.

This clone appeared once. V gene TRBV27 combines with J gene TRBJ2-7; 8 nucleotides align to TRBD2. From germline, CDR1 is MNHEY and CDR2 SMNVEV (reference sequence). CDR3 size: 15 residues. The trim removed 7 bases at V and 3 bases at J, leaving 11 bases unmatched. The DNA for the CDR3 is TGTGCCAGCAAAGCGGGGAGCGGGGGCGGCTACGAGCAGTACTTC. Translating it yields CASKAGSGGGYEQYF.

The rearrangement uses TRBV7-2 and TRBJ1-1; a possible D gene is TRBD1 (6 bases). This CDR3 comprises 16 residues. V was pared by 2 bases and J by 5 bases, with 18 bases between. CDR1 and CDR2 from the germline V gene are SGHTA and FQGNSA. As DNA, the CDR3 is TGTGCCAGCAGCTTAAGTAGGCGGGGGGCCGGGACTGAAGCTTTCTTT. It is translated as CASSLSRRGAGTEAFF. Looking up the rest from reference TRBV7-2 and TRBJ1-1 gives the full variable domain: GAGVSQSPSNKVTEKGKDVELRCDPISGHTALYWYRQSLGQGLEFLIYFQGNSAPDKSGLPSDRFSAERTGGSVSTLTIQRTQQEDSAVYLCASSLSRRGAGTEAFFGQGTRLTVV.

This clone occurred once. The chain joins TRBV30 to TRBJ1-6; D is ambiguous. Germline lookup yields CDR1 GTSNPN and CDR2 SVGIG (reference sequence). This CDR3 comprises 17 residues. V lost 1 base and J lost 0, with 13 bases in between. In DNA, the CDR3 is TGTGCCTGGAGTGAGAAACAGATTAGCTCCTATAATTCACCCCTCCACTTT. This sequence encodes CAWSEKQISSYNSPLHF.

The chain's CDR3 is CASRVAGGGYNEQFF. DNA for the CDR3: TGTGCCAGCCGGGTAGCGGGGGGAGGCTACAATGAGCAGTTCTTC. The chain combines TRBV6-5 with TRBJ2-1; 10 nucleotides agree with TRBD2. CDR1 is MNHEY, CDR2 SVGAGI, per germline. The CDR3 spans 15 residues. The V and J ends lost 8 bases and 3 bases, in that order; junction bases with no gene match: 7.

The chain recombines TRBV19 with TRBJ2-7; 7 bases map to TRBD1. The CDR3 totals 15 residues. CDR1 and CDR2 from the germline V gene are LNHDA and SQIVND (reference sequence). J was trimmed by 3 bases and V by 7 bases; bases with no gene match: 12. CDR3 in DNA: TGTGCCAGTAATTTTGAGGGGGCTCCGTGCTACGAGCAGTACTTC. It specifies CASNFEGAPCYEQYF.

This chain connects TRBV10-3 to TRBJ1-4; 10 bases match TRBD1. The CDR3 is 15 amino acids. V lost 5 bases, J lost 8 bases, and 8 bases stayed unmatched. Germline V gives CDR1 ENHRY, CDR2 SYGVKD. The CDR3 reads CAISLGTGDGEKLFF. Written as DNA, the CDR3 is TGTGCCATCAGTCTCGGGACAGGGGACGGAGAAAAACTGTTTTTT.

This chain joins TRBV5-1 and TRBJ2-1; D possibly corresponds to TRBD1 (6 bases). In germline, CDR1 is SGHRS, CDR2 YFSETQ. The CDR3 has 16 residues. Trimming stripped 0 bases from V and 6 bases from J, with 16 bases between. CDR3: CASSLVMTGGGNEQFF. The CDR3 DNA is TGCGCCAGCAGCTTGGTAATGACAGGAGGTGGCAATGAGCAGTTCTTC.

The V gene is TRBV21-1, the J gene TRBJ1-5. TRBV21-1 is noted as a pseudogene. The CDR3 has 18 amino acids. CDR3 protein: CASSKGSGGTGGNQPQHF. As DNA, the CDR3 is TGTGCCAGCAGCAAAGGAAGCGGCGGGACTGGGGGGAATCAGCCCCAGCATTTT.

The chain combines TRBV30 with TRBJ2-3; 7 bases line up with TRBD2. The germline CDR1 and CDR2 sequences are GTSNPN and SVGIG (reference sequence). The CDR3 sequence is 15 residues long. V shed 3 bases and J 1 base; nucleotides not matched to a gene: 7. The CDR3 nucleotides are TGTGCCTGGAGCCCCGGGGGGATCCGCACAGATACGCAGTATTTT. As protein: CAWSPGGIRTDTQYF.

The rearrangement joins TRBV18 to TRBJ1-1; the D gene is possibly TRBD1 (6 bases). V was trimmed by 4 bases and J by 1 base, leaving 13 bases between them. The germline V gene has CDR1 KGHSH and CDR2 LQKENI. The CDR3 is 15 amino acids. The CDR3 is CASSLTGLGNTEAFF. DNA for the CDR3: TGTGCCAGCTCACTGACAGGATTAGGGAACACTGAAGCTTTCTTT.

The genes are TRBV9 and TRBJ1-2; no firm D call. V was cut by 7 bases and J by 8 bases, with 15 bases left in between. This CDR3 comprises 12 residues. CDR1 and CDR2 from the germline V gene are SGDLS and YYNGEE. CDR3 nucleotide sequence: TGTGCCAGCCACGGGATCTCCGAGGGCTACACCTTC. Protein: CASHGISEGYTF.

This clone has just a few counts. The chain employs TRBV5-6 and TRBJ1-5; 7 bases match TRBD1. V shed 0 bases and J 6 bases; nucleotides not matched to a gene: 6. Germline CDR1 and CDR2: SGHDT and YYEEEE. This CDR3 region has 15 residues. CDR3 residues: CASSLEGAPGQPQHF. As DNA, the CDR3 is TGTGCCAGCAGCTTGGAGGGGGCGCCGGGTCAGCCCCAGCATTTT.

The V and J genes are TRBV10-3 and TRBJ1-1; the D gene is possibly TRBD1 (5 bases). The CDR3 length is 15 residues. The ends were cut back, 0 bases at V and 7 bases at J, with 15 bases in the middle. Germline CDR1 and CDR2: ENHRY and SYGVKD. For the CDR3, the DNA is TGTGCCATCAGTGAGTCGACTCCTGGACACCTTGAAGCTTTCTTT. Its protein is CAISESTPGHLEAFF.

This CDR3 is CASSLRGPEKLFF. The CDR3 coding sequence is TGTGCCAGCAGCTTGAGGGGGCCTGAAAAACTGTTTTTT. V gene TRBV5-8 combines with J gene TRBJ1-4; 7 positions match TRBD1. In germline, CDR1 is SGHTS, CDR2 YDEGEE. This CDR3 is 13 amino acids long. Unmatched junction bases numbered 1, after V lost 1 base and J lost 7 bases.